Listed below are T cell receptor beta chains from one sample, sequenced in a study of cytomegalovirus exposure and HLA in healthy donors. Method: immunoSEQ multiplex PCR; TCRdb's copy keeps in-frame clones and lacks some. This table has 170,000 or so clones, around 83% appearing once. What was sequenced was PBMCs. The receptors shown here come from a man between 50 and 59 years old in good health and CMV-seronegative. The CDR3 runs from the conserved cysteine through the conserved F or W. A D gene is named only where the DNA matches it firmly. A row's size may be missing; if present it is once, few, many or a size class.

D gene: TRBD2; J gene: TRBJ2-3; clone size: NA; V gene: TRBV7-3; CDR3 DNA: TGTGCCAGCAGCTTGGGGGGGAACACAGATACGCAGTATTTT; CDR3 protein: CASSLGGNTDTQYF
D gene: TRBD2; J gene: TRBJ2-5; clone size: NA; V gene: TRBV2; CDR3 DNA: TGTGCCAGCAGTTCCGGACTAGTAGAGACCCAGTACTTC; CDR3 protein: CASSSGLVETQYF
D gene: NA; J gene: TRBJ2-7; clone size: NA; V gene: TRBV21-1; CDR3 DNA: TGTGCCAGCAGCAAAGGGAATAGCGGGAGTCTATACGAGCAGTACTTC; CDR3 protein: CASSKGNSGSLYEQYF
D gene: TRBD1; J gene: TRBJ1-1; clone size: NA; V gene: TRBV5-4; CDR3 DNA: TGTGCCAGCAGCCTGACAGGGGGGGCTGAAGCTTTCTTT; CDR3 protein: CASSLTGGAEAFF
D gene: TRBD1; J gene: TRBJ1-6; clone size: NA; V gene: TRBV28; CDR3 DNA: TGTGCCAGCAGTGGACAGGATAATTCACCCCTCCACTTT; CDR3 protein: CASSGQDNSPLHF
D gene: NA; J gene: TRBJ2-1; clone size: NA; V gene: TRBV5-1; CDR3 DNA: TGCGCCAGCAGCTCCCCTAAACAGGGCCACAATGAGCAGTTCTTC; CDR3 protein: CASSSPKQGHNEQFF
D gene: TRBD2; J gene: TRBJ2-3; clone size: NA; V gene: TRBV6-1; CDR3 DNA: TGTGCCGGGGGGACTAGCGGGAGGGGAAATACGCAGTATTTT; CDR3 protein: CAGGTSGRGNTQYF
D gene: NA; J gene: TRBJ1-6; clone size: NA; V gene: TRBV2; CDR3 DNA: TGTGCCAGCACACAGGTCAATTCACCCCTCCACTTT; CDR3 protein: CASTQVNSPLHF
D gene: TRBD1; J gene: TRBJ1-2; clone size: NA; V gene: TRBV6-5; CDR3 DNA: TGTGCCAGCAGTCCCCCGGACAGGGGGCTTGGCTACACCTTC; CDR3 protein: CASSPPDRGLGYTF
D gene: TRBD2; J gene: TRBJ2-7; clone size: NA; V gene: TRBV13; CDR3 DNA: TGTGCCAGCAGCTCGGTTCATAGCGGGGGATACGAGCAGTACTTC; CDR3 protein: CASSSVHSGGYEQYF
D gene: NA; J gene: TRBJ2-1; clone size: NA; V gene: TRBV1; CDR3 DNA: TGCACCAGCAGCCCAAAACCCGCTAGCGGAGACAATGAGCAGTTCTTC; CDR3 protein: CTSSPKPASGDNEQFF
D gene: NA; J gene: TRBJ2-1; clone size: NA; V gene: TRBV5-6; CDR3 DNA: TGTGCCAGCAGCTCGGACACCCTTTACAATGAGCAGTTCTTC; CDR3 protein: CASSSDTLYNEQFF
D gene: NA; J gene: TRBJ1-1; clone size: NA; V gene: TRBV7-2; CDR3 DNA: TGTGCCAGCAGCTTAGCTCCAGGTAACACTGAAGCTTTCTTT; CDR3 protein: CASSLAPGNTEAFF
D gene: NA; J gene: TRBJ2-5; clone size: NA; V gene: TRBV7-9; CDR3 DNA: TGTTCCAGCAGCTTAGCCGCAGGGCCCATACAAGAGACCCAGTACTTC; CDR3 protein: CSSSLAAGPIQETQYF
D gene: TRBD2; J gene: TRBJ2-7; clone size: NA; V gene: TRBV7-2; CDR3 DNA: TGTGCCAGCAGCTTAGAGATTAGCGGGGGAATTTTTTCCTACGAGCAGTACTTC; CDR3 protein: CASSLEISGGIFSYEQYF
D gene: TRBD2; J gene: TRBJ2-1; clone size: NA; V gene: TRBV4-3; CDR3 DNA: TGCGCCAGCAGCTTCCGACTAGCGGGGGACGATGAGCAGTTCTTC; CDR3 protein: CASSFRLAGDDEQFF
D gene: NA; J gene: TRBJ2-7; clone size: NA; V gene: TRBV7-2; CDR3 DNA: TGTGCCAGCAGCTCTAATACCTACGAGCAGTACTTC; CDR3 protein: CASSSNTYEQYF
D gene: NA; J gene: TRBJ2-5; clone size: NA; V gene: TRBV7-2; CDR3 DNA: TGTGCCAGCGCCAGGACAGCACAAGAGACCCAGTACTTC; CDR3 protein: CASARTAQETQYF
D gene: NA; J gene: TRBJ1-5; clone size: NA; V gene: TRBV18; CDR3 DNA: TGTGCCAGCAGGGAGTGGGACAATCAGCCCCAGCATTTT; CDR3 protein: CASREWDNQPQHF
D gene: NA; J gene: TRBJ1-1; clone size: NA; V gene: TRBV4-3; CDR3 DNA: TGCGCCAGCAGCCAAGATATGGGAGACACTGAAGCTTTCTTT; CDR3 protein: CASSQDMGDTEAFF
D gene: TRBD1; J gene: TRBJ1-2; clone size: few; V gene: TRBV30; CDR3 DNA: TGTGCCTGGAGTGCTCCAGGGCGACCGACAGGGACTTATGGCTACACCTTC; CDR3 protein: CAWSAPGRPTGTYGYTF
D gene: TRBD1; J gene: TRBJ1-2; clone size: few; V gene: TRBV7-9; CDR3 DNA: TGTGCCAGCAGCTTAGGACAGGGGGCGGGGGACTATGGCTACACCTTC; CDR3 protein: CASSLGQGAGDYGYTF
D gene: NA; J gene: TRBJ2-7; clone size: NA; V gene: TRBV6-5; CDR3 DNA: TGTGCCAGCAGTCCCCACCGGCAGGTCGTCGAGCAGTACTTC; CDR3 protein: CASSPHRQVVEQYF
D gene: NA; J gene: TRBJ1-1; clone size: NA; V gene: TRBV5-1; CDR3 DNA: TGCGCCAGCAGCTTACTGGTCGGGAGCACTGAAGCTTTCTTT; CDR3 protein: CASSLLVGSTEAFF
D gene: TRBD2; J gene: TRBJ2-5; clone size: few; V gene: TRBV7-2; CDR3 DNA: TGTGCCAGCAGCACCAGGACTAGCGGGAGCTCAGAGACCCAGTACTTC; CDR3 protein: CASSTRTSGSSETQYF
D gene: NA; J gene: TRBJ2-7; clone size: NA; V gene: TRBV7-3; CDR3 DNA: TGTGCCAGCAGCTTAATTCCAGGAAACTACGAGCAGTACTTC; CDR3 protein: CASSLIPGNYEQYF
D gene: TRBD1; J gene: TRBJ2-2; clone size: once; V gene: TRBV11-2; CDR3 DNA: TGTGCCAGCAGCCCTGGGACAGGGGGTATCGGGGAGCTGTTTTTT; CDR3 protein: CASSPGTGGIGELFF
D gene: NA; J gene: TRBJ1-5; clone size: NA; V gene: TRBV12-5; CDR3 DNA: TGTGCTAGTGGTTTGGTCGGCAATCAGCCCCAGCATTTT; CDR3 protein: CASGLVGNQPQHF
D gene: TRBD1; J gene: TRBJ1-2; clone size: NA; V gene: TRBV4-2; CDR3 DNA: TGTGCCAGCAGCCAAGCCCGACAGGGGGCGAATGGCTACACCTTC; CDR3 protein: CASSQARQGANGYTF
D gene: NA; J gene: TRBJ2-1; clone size: NA; V gene: TRBV19; CDR3 DNA: TGTGCCAGTACCGAGCACTCCGGGCGACAGGTCTTC; CDR3 protein: CASTEHSGRQVF